Each of the 15 T cell receptor beta chains below was sequenced from the same sample in a study of blood T cell repertoires in COVID-19. Libraries were prepared by immunoSEQ multiplex PCR; TCRdb keeps only in-frame clonotypes and omits some of them. There are roughly 150,000 clones in the sample; 70% to 90% occur only once, and 7.5% to 10% lies in the top ten. The sequencing sample was made of peripheral blood. The receptors derive from an elderly woman with COVID-19, enrolled during active disease.

The V call is TRBV2, the J call TRBJ1-2; 8 nucleotides agree with TRBD1. V shed 7 bases and J 8 bases; nucleotides not matched to a gene: 15. The CDR3 runs to 15 residues. Germline lookup yields CDR1 SNHLY and CDR2 FYNNEI. The CDR3 DNA reads TGTGCCAGCACCCCTTTCGGACAGGGCAGATCCGGCTACACCTTC. Residues: CASTPFGQGRSGYTF.

Of note for this clone: The sample contains more than one DNA sequence encoding this CDR3. V usage is TRBV14 and J usage is TRBJ2-2; D gene unclear. The CDR3 has 11 amino acids. The germline CDR1 and CDR2 sequences are SGHDN and FVKESK. The V gene lost 6 bases and the J gene lost 6 bases, with 5 bases spanning the gap. The CDR3 protein is CASRSAGELFF. The CDR3 region has the DNA TGTGCCAGCAGGTCCGCCGGGGAGCTGTTTTTT.

The chain recombines TRBV6-5 with TRBJ1-2; D possibly corresponds to TRBD1 (6 bases). CDR3 length: 13 residues. Between the trimmed V and J ends, which lost 4 bases and 8 bases, there was a span of 14 bases. Germline V gene data show CDR1 as MNHEY and CDR2 as SVGAGI. In DNA, the CDR3 is TGTGCCAGCAGTTTCCTACAGGGTGGCGGCTACACCTTC. This codes for CASSFLQGGGYTF.

This clone is a singleton in its sample. The V gene is TRBV3-1 (or the pseudogene TRBV3-2), the J gene TRBJ1-1, with no clear D. Trimming left V 1 base short and J 3 bases short, with 12 bases between. The CDR3 loop spans 15 amino acids. CDR1 is LGHDT, CDR2 YNNKEL, per germline (reference sequence). The CDR3 sequence is CASSQGALGDTEAFF. The CDR3 DNA reads TGTGCCAGCAGCCAAGGGGCCCTCGGGGACACTGAAGCTTTCTTT.

The rearrangement uses TRBV2 and TRBJ1-2, with TRBD1 as a possible D gene (6 bases). V lost 6 bases and J 10 bases, leaving 21 bases between the germline ends. Looked up from germline, CDR1 is SNHLY and CDR2 is FYNNEI. The CDR3 loop spans 14 amino acids. The CDR3 loop reads CASSGNVGGTLYTF. The CDR3 bases are TGTGCCAGCAGCGGGAATGTAGGGGGAACCCTCTACACCTTC.

This clone has only one observation. J is TRBJ1-2 and V is TRBV29-1; 7 positions agree with TRBD1. CDR3 size: 14 residues. The J segment lost 2 bases and the V segment lost 1 base, leaving 4 bases of the junction unmatched. The germline CDR1 and CDR2 sequences are SQVTM and ANQGSEA. This CDR3 reads CSVEGDSLNYGYTF. The CDR3 DNA sequence: TGCAGCGTTGAAGGGGACAGTCTAAACTATGGCTACACCTTC.

The chain carries TRBV11-2 and TRBJ1-2; 11 bases fit TRBD1. CDR1 is SGHAT and CDR2 is FQNNGV in the germline V gene. The CDR3 has 14 residues. V dropped 5 bases and J dropped 7; count of bases not matched to a gene: 6. CDR3 nucleotides: TGTGCCAGCAGCCAGGACAGGGGGCCGGGTGGCTACACCTTC. This translates into CASSQDRGPGGYTF.

V gene TRBV19 combines with J gene TRBJ1-2; a weak D match, TRBD1 (6 bases). V lost 4 bases, J lost 4 bases, and 16 bases lay in between. The CDR3 consists of 15 residues. Per the germline V gene, CDR1 is LNHDA and CDR2 is SQIVND (reference sequence). This chain's CDR3 is CASSTTPDSIYGYTF. The DNA for the CDR3 is TGTGCCAGTAGTACCACCCCGGACAGCATCTATGGCTACACCTTC. Combining the CDR3 with reference TRBV19 and TRBJ1-2 gives the whole variable domain DGGITQSPKYLFRKEGQNVTLSCEQNLNHDAMYWYRQDPGQGLRLIYYSQIVNDFQKGDIAEGYSVSREKKESFPLTVTSAQKNPTAFYLCASSTTPDSIYGYTFGSGTRLTVV.

This sequence joins TRBV5-1 and TRBJ1-1; no reliable D call. Trimming removed 0 bases at V and 1 base at J, with 10 bases between. Germline V CDR1 and CDR2: SGHRS, YFSETQ. The CDR3 has 15 amino acids. The CDR3 nucleotides read TGCGCCAGCAGCTTGGTACGGTCACCGAACACTGAAGCTTTCTTT. Translated, it gives CASSLVRSPNTEAFF.

This rearrangement joins TRBV18 to TRBJ2-3, with TRBD2 identical over 12 bases. The CDR3 is 18 residues long. The V segment lost 3 bases and the J segment 1 base; nucleotides outside the gene matches: 8. Germline V gene data show CDR1 as KGHSH and CDR2 as LQKENI. This CDR3 is CASSPGLAGRGGTDTQYF. CDR3 coding DNA: TGTGCCAGCTCACCCGGACTAGCGGGAAGGGGGGGCACAGATACGCAGTATTTT.

Only a few counts were recorded for this clone. This sample includes further DNA sequences coding for the same CDR3. The chain employs TRBV5-5 and TRBJ1-6; D is uncertain. Germline V lookup: CDR1 SGHKS, CDR2 YYEKEE (reference sequence). The CDR3 is 13 residues long. Trimming stripped 4 bases from V and 3 bases from J, with 5 bases between. The CDR3 spells CASSRGYNSPLHF. DNA of the CDR3: TGTGCCAGCAGCCGGGGCTATAATTCACCCCTCCACTTT.

The gene calls are TRBV28 and TRBJ1-5; D possibly corresponds to TRBD1 (5 bases). This CDR3 is 16 amino acids long. The V gene lost 7 bases and the J gene lost 2 bases, with 18 bases spanning the gap. CDR1 and CDR2 (germline): MDHEN, SYDVKM. Here the CDR3 DNA reads TGTGCCAGCATAGAAGAGGGACTGAGGGGCAATCAGCCCCAGCATTTT. Its protein product is CASIEEGLRGNQPQHF.

The chain recombines TRBV7-3 with TRBJ2-2; 7 bases fit TRBD2. The CDR3 loop spans 12 amino acids. V lost 8 bases, J lost 6 bases, and 3 bases stayed unmatched. Germline V CDR1 and CDR2: SGHTA, FQGTGA. The CDR3 spells CASSAGSGELFF. The CDR3 DNA is TGTGCCAGCTCAGCGGGGTCCGGGGAGCTGTTTTTT.

V and J are TRBV27 and TRBJ1-1; D might be TRBD1 (5 bases). The length of the CDR3 is 15 residues. CDR1 and CDR2 (germline): MNHEY, SMNVEV (reference sequence). The V and J ends lost 0 bases and 4 bases respectively, with 12 bases between them. In nucleotides, the CDR3 is TGTGCCAGCAGTTTATCGGGGGGAGCAGCCACTGAAGCTTTCTTT. Protein: CASSLSGGAATEAFF.

This clone was observed a single time. The chain has TRBV28 and TRBJ2-6; 7 bases line up with TRBD1. The V segment lost 4 bases and the J segment 0 bases; nucleotides outside the gene matches: 9. The V gene's germline CDR1 is MDHEN and CDR2 SYDVKM. The CDR3 has 18 amino acids. For the CDR3, the DNA is TGTGCCAGCAGTTCCCGGGACAGAATTCCCTCTGGGGCCAACGTCCTGACTTTC. Translation: CASSSRDRIPSGANVLTF.